The present TCR beta chain was sequenced within a study of OX40 agonist ivuxolimab in advanced cancers. Study-level results: Clonal expansion from baseline to week 6 occurred in both CD4+ and CD8+ T cells. Normalized expansion of T-cell clones was also low for some nonresponders.

TCRdb's copy holds only in-frame clones and misses some; the assay was immunoSEQ multiplex PCR. The repertoire consists of around 69,000 clones, with about 80% occurring once and the leading ten covering approximately 0.64%. Details on this clone: Its target is not known.

This CDR3 has 12 amino acids. The V gene's germline CDR1 is SGHVS and CDR2 FNYEAQ. V was cut by 3 bases and J by 4 bases, with 4 bases left in between. Peripheral blood came from all dose cohorts at three timepoints. V gene TRBV7-6 combines with J gene TRBJ1-3; unclear D gene. Sequencing was performed on CD4+ or CD8+ T cells sorted from blood, taken in a trial of the OX40 agonist ivuxolimab. The TCR originated in an adult with an advanced solid tumor such as melanoma, head and neck, liver or kidney cancer. In DNA form, the CDR3 reads TGTGCCAGCAGCTTTCAGGGAAACACCATATATTTT. It is translated as CASSFQGNTIYF.